This T cell receptor beta chain comes out of a study of a mutant IDH1 vaccine in newly diagnosed glioma. This CDR3 is built from 13 residues. In germline, CDR1 is SEHNR, CDR2 FQNEAQ (reference sequence). Trimming stripped 5 bases from V and 3 bases from J, with 11 bases between. Assay used: immunoSEQ multiplex PCR; TCRdb lists only in-frame clones, some missing. Of about 42,000 clones listed, approximately 83% were seen once; the top ten hold around 1.7%. As to this clone: Antigen unknown.

Specified time point: week 5, during vaccination. A 20-mer mutant IDH1 peptide at 300 ug was injected subcutaneously with topical imiquimod. This clonotype was sampled from a middle-aged man with glioma. This chain joins TRBV7-9 and TRBJ2-7; D remains unclear. Sequenced here: PBMCs, sampled from a glioma patient whose treatment included an IDH1 peptide vaccine. The CDR3 here is CASSETGIYEQYF. The DNA of the CDR3 is TGTGCCAGCAGCGAGACTGGTATCTACGAGCAGTACTTC.